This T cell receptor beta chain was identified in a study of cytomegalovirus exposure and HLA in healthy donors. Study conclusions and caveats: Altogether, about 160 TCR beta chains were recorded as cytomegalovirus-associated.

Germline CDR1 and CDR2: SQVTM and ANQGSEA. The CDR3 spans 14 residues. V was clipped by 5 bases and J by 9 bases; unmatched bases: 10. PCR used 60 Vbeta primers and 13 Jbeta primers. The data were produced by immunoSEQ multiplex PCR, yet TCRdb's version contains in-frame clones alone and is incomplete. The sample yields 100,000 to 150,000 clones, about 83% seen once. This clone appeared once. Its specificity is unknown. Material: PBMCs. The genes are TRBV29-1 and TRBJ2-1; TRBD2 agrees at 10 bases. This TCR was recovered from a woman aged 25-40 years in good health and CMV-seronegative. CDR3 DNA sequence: TGCAGCGTTAAACCAGCGGGGGGGCGCGGTGAGCAGTTCTTC. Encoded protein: CSVKPAGGRGEQFF.